The 9 T cell receptor beta chains reported below all come from one sample, sequenced in a study of T cells in Graves' hyperthyroidism and ophthalmopathy. From RNA transcripts, TCR beta CDR3 regions were amplified. TCR CDR3 regions were first amplified by RT-PCR with HTBI primers. MiXCR was run by TCRdb on the multiplex PCR reads, yielding one entry per CDR3 protein. The sample yields 750,000 to 950,000 distinct CDR3 sequences, roughly 37% seen once. Sequencing input: blood. These receptors all stem from a man aged 18 to 30 with Graves' hyperthyroidism.

This clonotype was observed a handful of times. The V gene is TRBV15, the J gene TRBJ1-1; a possible D gene is TRBD1 (5 bases). Germline V CDR1 and CDR2: LNHNV, YYDKDF (reference sequence). The CDR3 spans 15 residues. The V and J ends lost 5 bases and 8 bases respectively, with 21 bases between them. The DNA of the CDR3 is TGTGCCACCAGCGGGGGGGTGGGGCCCCCCGAGGAAGCTTTCTTT. Amino acids: CATSGGVGPPEEAFF. Supplemented by reference TRBV15 and TRBJ1-1, the full variable domain reads DAMVIQNPRYQVTQFGKPVTLSCSQTLNHNVMYWYQQKSSQAPKLLFHYYDKDFNNEADTPDNFQSRRPNTSFCFLDIRSPGLGDTAMYLCATSGGVGPPEEAFFGQGTRLTVV.

At least ten counts were recorded for this clonotype. The V call is TRBV2, the J call TRBJ1-4; D call uncertain. The CDR3 extends over 14 amino acids. Germline V gives CDR1 SNHLY, CDR2 FYNNEI. Trimming cost V 8 bases and J 7 bases, with 17 bases left between them. The CDR3, as DNA: TGTGCCAGCTCCCCGGAGGGTACAAGTGAAAAACTGTTTTTT. Its protein product is CASSPEGTSEKLFF.

The chain is built from TRBV5-1 and TRBJ1-1, with D possibly matching TRBD1 (6 bases). The CDR3 sequence is 15 residues long. Germline lookup yields CDR1 SGHRS and CDR2 YFSETQ. With 4 bases removed from V and 5 bases from J, the gap between germline ends came to 18 bases. CDR3 sequence reads: CASSASRGGGTEAFF. CDR3 nucleotide sequence: TGCGCCAGCAGCGCGAGCAGGGGCGGGGGAACTGAAGCTTTCTTT.

The genes are TRBV7-6 and TRBJ1-2, with 8 positions matching TRBD1. The junction had 12 bases not matched to a gene; V was cut back by 3 bases and J by 6 bases. This CDR3 is 16 amino acids long. Germline V gives CDR1 SGHVS, CDR2 FNYEAQ. The CDR3 protein is CASSFGGGQGSDGYTF. DNA for the CDR3: TGTGCCAGCAGCTTCGGGGGCGGACAGGGATCAGATGGCTACACCTTC.

This clonotype was picked up one time. This chain uses TRBV7-9 with TRBJ1-1, with D perhaps TRBD1 (5 bases). V shed 5 bases and J shed 6 bases, with 16 bases lying between them. Germline CDR1 reads SEHNR; CDR2 reads FQNEAQ (reference sequence). The CDR3 totals 14 residues. CDR3 nucleotide sequence: TGTGCCAGCAGCCATGACACCGGGGGGGCTGAAGCTTTCTTT. This gives the protein CASSHDTGGAEAFF.

This clonotype was counted between two and nine times. This sequence joins TRBV2 and TRBJ1-2, with 8 bases fitting TRBD1. The CDR3 contains 15 residues. J gave up 2 bases and V 5 bases, and 7 bases lay outside the gene matches. From germline, CDR1 is SNHLY and CDR2 FYNNEI. The CDR3 nucleotides are TGTGCCAGCAGTTTATCCGCAGGGGGCAACTATGGCTACACCTTC. Its translation is CASSLSAGGNYGYTF. Using reference TRBV2 and TRBJ1-2 for the parts outside the CDR3, the full variable domain is EPEVTQTPSHQVTQMGQEVILRCVPISNHLYFYWYRQILGQKVEFLVSFYNNEISEKSEIFDDQFSVERPDGSNFTLKIRSTKLEDSAMYFCASSLSAGGNYGYTFGSGTRLTVV.

V is TRBV25-1 and J is TRBJ2-2; D may match TRBD1 or TRBD2 (5 bases each). CDR1 MGHDK and CDR2 SYGVNS come from the germline V gene. The CDR3 contains 10 residues. V was trimmed by 10 bases and J by 9 bases, leaving 9 bases between them. CDR3 in amino acids: CATEGWELFF. The CDR3 coding sequence is TGTGCCACCGAGGGGTGGGAGCTGTTTTTT.

The rearrangement joins TRBV10-3 to TRBJ2-4; 12 nucleotides match TRBD1. Germline V gene sequence: CDR1 ENHRY, CDR2 SYGVKD. After removal of 10 bases from V and 5 bases from J, the junction contained 6 bases not matched to a gene. The CDR3 runs to 14 residues. CDR3 sequence (DNA): TGTGCCAGCGGGACAGGGGGCTACGAAAACATTCAGTACTTC. Translation: CASGTGGYENIQYF.

A remark on this clonotype: A single base separates this from a much larger clone, so it may be a read error. The chain joins TRBV19 to TRBJ1-3; D is uncertain. Germline-derived CDR1 and CDR2 are LNHDA and SQIVND (reference sequence). The CDR3 extends over 13 amino acids. The V gene lost 5 bases and the J gene lost 5 bases, with 10 bases spanning the gap. CDR3 coding DNA: TGTGCCAGTAGTCTCGAGGACCGAAACACCATATATTTT. Its translation is CASSLEDRNTIYF.